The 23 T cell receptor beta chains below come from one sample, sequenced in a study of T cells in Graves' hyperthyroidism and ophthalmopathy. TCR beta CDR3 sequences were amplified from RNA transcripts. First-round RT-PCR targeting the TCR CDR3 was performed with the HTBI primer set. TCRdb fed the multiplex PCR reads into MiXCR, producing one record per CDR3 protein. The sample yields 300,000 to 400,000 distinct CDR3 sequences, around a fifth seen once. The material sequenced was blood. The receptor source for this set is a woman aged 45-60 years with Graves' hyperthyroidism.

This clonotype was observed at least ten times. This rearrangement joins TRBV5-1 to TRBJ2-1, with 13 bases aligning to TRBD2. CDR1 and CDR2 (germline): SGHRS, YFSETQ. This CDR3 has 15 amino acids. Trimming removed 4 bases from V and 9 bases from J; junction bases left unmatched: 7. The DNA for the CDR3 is TGCGCCAGCAGCATCGGGACTAGCGGGACGGGTGAGCAGTTCTTC. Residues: CASSIGTSGTGEQFF.

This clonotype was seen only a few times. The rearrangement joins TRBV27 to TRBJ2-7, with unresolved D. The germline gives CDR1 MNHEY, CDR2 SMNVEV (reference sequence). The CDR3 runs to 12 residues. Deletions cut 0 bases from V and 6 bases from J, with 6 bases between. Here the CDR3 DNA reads TGTGCCAGCAGTTTATCAGGGTCCGAGCAGTACTTC. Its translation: CASSLSGSEQYF.

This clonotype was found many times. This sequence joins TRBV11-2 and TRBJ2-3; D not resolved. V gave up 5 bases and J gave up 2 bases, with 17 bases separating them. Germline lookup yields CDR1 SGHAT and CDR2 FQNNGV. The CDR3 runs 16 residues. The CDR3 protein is CASSPIKNQHTDTQYF. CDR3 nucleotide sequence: TGTGCCAGCAGCCCAATTAAAAACCAACACACAGATACGCAGTATTTT.

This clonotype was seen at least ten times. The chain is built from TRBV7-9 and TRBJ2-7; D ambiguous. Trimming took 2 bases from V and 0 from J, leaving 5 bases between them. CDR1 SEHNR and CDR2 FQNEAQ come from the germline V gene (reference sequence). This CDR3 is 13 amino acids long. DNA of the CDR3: TGTGCCAGCAGCTTATTGCGCTCCTACGAGCAGTACTTC. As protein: CASSLLRSYEQYF.

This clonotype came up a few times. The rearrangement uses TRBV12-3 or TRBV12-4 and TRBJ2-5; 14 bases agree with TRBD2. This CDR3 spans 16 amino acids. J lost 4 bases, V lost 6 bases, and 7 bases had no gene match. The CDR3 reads CASSPTSGRDGETQYF. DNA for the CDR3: TGTGCCAGCAGCCCGACTAGCGGGAGGGATGGAGAGACCCAGTACTTC.

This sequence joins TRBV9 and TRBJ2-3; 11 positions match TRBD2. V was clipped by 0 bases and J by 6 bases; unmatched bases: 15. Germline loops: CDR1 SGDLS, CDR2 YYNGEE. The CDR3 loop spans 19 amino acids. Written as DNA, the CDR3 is TGTGCCAGCAGCGTAGCTACCGGTCTTTCGGGACTAGCGGTCGATACGCAGTATTTT. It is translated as CASSVATGLSGLAVDTQYF.

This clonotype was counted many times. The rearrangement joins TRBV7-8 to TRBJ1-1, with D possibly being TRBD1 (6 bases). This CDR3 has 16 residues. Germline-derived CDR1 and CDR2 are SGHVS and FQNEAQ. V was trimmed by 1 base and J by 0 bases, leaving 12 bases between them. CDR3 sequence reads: CASSLVSGAMNTEAFF. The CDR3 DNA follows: TGTGCCAGCAGCTTAGTATCAGGGGCGATGAACACTGAAGCTTTCTTT.

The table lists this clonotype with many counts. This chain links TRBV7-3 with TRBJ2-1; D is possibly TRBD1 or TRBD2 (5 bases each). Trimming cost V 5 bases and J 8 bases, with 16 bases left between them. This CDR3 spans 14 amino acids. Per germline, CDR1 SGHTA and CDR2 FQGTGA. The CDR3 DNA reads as TGTGCCAGCAGCGAATCGGGACGGCGGGATGAGCAGTTCTTC. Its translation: CASSESGRRDEQFF.

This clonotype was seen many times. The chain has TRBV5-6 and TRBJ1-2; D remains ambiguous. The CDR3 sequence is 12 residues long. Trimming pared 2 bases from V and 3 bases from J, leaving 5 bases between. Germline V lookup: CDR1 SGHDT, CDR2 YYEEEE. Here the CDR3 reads CASSLDYYGYTF. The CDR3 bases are TGTGCCAGCAGCTTAGATTACTATGGCTACACCTTC.

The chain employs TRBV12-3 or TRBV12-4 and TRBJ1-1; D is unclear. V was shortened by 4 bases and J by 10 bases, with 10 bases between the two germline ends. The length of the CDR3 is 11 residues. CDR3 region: CASSSYIGAFF. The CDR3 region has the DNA TGTGCCAGCAGTTCCTACATTGGAGCTTTCTTT.

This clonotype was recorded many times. The CDR3 protein is CASSLGDLSPLHF. DNA of the CDR3: TGTGCCAGCAGCCTCGGGGACCTTTCACCCCTCCACTTT. The chain uses TRBV3-1 and TRBJ1-6; tentative D call: TRBD1 (5 bases). V was cut by 4 bases and J by 9 bases, with 10 bases left in between. Germline V CDR1 and CDR2: LGHDT, YNNKEL (reference sequence). CDR3 size: 13 residues.

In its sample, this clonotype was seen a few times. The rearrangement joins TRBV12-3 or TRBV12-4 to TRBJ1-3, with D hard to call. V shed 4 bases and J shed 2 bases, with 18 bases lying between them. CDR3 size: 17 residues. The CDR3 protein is CASSYQTTAVTGNTIYF. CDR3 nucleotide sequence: TGTGCCAGCAGTTACCAAACGACTGCAGTGACTGGAAACACCATATATTTT.

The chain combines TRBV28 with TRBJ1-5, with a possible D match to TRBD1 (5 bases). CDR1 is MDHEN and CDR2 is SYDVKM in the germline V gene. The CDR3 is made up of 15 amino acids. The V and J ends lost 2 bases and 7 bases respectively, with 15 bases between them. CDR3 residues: CASSLSRVREQPQHF. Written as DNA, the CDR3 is TGTGCCAGCAGTTTAAGCAGGGTGAGGGAGCAGCCCCAGCATTTT.

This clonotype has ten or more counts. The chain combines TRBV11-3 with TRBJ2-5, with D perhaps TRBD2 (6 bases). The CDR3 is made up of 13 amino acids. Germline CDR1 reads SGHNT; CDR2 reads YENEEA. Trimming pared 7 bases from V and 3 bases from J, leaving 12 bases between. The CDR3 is CASTGLREETQYF. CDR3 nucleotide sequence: TGTGCCAGCACGGGACTCCGCGAAGAGACCCAGTACTTC.

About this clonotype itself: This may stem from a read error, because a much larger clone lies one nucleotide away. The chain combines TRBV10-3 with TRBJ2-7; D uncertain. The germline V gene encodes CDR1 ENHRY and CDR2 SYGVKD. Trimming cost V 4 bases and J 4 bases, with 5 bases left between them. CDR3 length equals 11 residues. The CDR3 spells CAISAQYEQYF. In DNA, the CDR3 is TGTGCCATCAGTGCCCAGTACGAGCAGTACTTC.

In DNA form, the CDR3 reads TGCGCCAGCGGGGGGCAGGGCGAGAACACTGAAGCTTTCTTT. Amino acids: CASGGQGENTEAFF. This chain connects TRBV5-1 to TRBJ1-1; D is possibly TRBD1 (6 bases). Per germline, CDR1 SGHRS and CDR2 YFSETQ. The CDR3 contains 14 residues. V lost 7 bases and J lost 1, with 14 bases in between.

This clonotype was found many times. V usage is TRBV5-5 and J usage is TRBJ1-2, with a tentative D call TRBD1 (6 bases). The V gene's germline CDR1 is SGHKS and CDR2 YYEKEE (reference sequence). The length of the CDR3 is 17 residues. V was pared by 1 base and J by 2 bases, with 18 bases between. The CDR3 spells CASSLYAGTMRNYGYTF. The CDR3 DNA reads TGTGCCAGCAGCTTGTATGCCGGGACAATGAGGAACTATGGCTACACCTTC.

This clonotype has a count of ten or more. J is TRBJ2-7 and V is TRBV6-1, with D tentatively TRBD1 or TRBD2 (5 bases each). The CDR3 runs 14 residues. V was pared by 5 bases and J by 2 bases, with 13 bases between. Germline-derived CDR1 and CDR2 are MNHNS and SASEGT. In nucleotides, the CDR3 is TGTGCCAGCAGTACCCGGGACGGCGCCTACGAGCAGTACTTC. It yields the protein CASSTRDGAYEQYF.

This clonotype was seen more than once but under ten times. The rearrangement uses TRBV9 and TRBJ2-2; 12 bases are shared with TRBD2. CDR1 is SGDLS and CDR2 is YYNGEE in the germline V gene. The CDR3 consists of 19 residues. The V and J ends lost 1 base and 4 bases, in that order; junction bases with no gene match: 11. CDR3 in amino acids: CASSVSLAGGLWGTGELFF. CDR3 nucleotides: TGTGCCAGCAGCGTATCCCTAGCGGGAGGGTTATGGGGCACCGGGGAGCTGTTTTTT.

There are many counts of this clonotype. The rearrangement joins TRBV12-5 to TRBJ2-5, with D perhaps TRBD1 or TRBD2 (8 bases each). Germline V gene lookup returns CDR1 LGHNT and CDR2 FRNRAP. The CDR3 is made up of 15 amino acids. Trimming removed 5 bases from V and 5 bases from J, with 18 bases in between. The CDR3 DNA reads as TGTGCTAGTGGTACTGGACAGGGCGGGAGGGAGACCCAGTACTTC. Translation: CASGTGQGGRETQYF.

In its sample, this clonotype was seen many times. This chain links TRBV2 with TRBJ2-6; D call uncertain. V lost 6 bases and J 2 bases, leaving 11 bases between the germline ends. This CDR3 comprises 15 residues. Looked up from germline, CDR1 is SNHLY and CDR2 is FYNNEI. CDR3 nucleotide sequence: TGTGCCAGCAGGACGGAAGAGGCTGGGGCCAACGTCCTGACTTTC. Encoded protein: CASRTEEAGANVLTF.

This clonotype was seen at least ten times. This CDR3 is CASSLSAGGALREQFF. CDR3 nucleotides: TGTGCCAGCAGCTTATCCGCGGGAGGTGCCCTCAGAGAGCAGTTCTTC. The chain links TRBV7-8 to TRBJ2-1; 8 positions match TRBD2. In germline, CDR1 is SGHVS, CDR2 FQNEAQ. The CDR3 has 16 amino acids. V trimming: 2 bases; J trimming: 10 bases; junction bases outside the gene matches: 13. The full variable domain, rest sourced from reference TRBV7-8 and TRBJ2-1, is GAGVSQSPRYKVAKRGQDVALRCDPISGHVSLFWYQQALGQGPEFLTYFQNEAQLDKSGLPSDRFFAERPEGSVSTLKIQRTQQEDSAVYLCASSLSAGGALREQFFGPGTRLTVL.

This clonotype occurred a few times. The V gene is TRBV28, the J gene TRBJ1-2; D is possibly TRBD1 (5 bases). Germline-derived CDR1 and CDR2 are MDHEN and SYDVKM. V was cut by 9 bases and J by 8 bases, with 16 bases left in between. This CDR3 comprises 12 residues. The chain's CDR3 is CASLRGQGGYTF. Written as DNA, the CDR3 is TGTGCCAGTCTGCGGGGTCAGGGAGGCTACACCTTC.